This TCR beta chain is drawn from a study of T cell clonotyping in hematopoietic cell transplantation. This CDR3 contains 14 residues. V was pared by 0 bases and J by 5 bases, with 11 bases between. Germline CDR1 and CDR2: SGHNT and YYREEE (reference sequence). Generated by immunoSEQ multiplex PCR, the TCRdb table keeps only in-frame clones and is missing some. Found here are around 9,100 clones, approximately 79% of them singletons; the top ten hold about 30%. About this clone: Additional DNA sequences in this sample encode the identical CDR3.

Documented time point: recipient sample about 28 days before transplant, after cytoreduction. The receptor was derived from a man between 60 and 75 years old with acute myeloid leukemia. Some clones in this sample may be carry-over from other donors' samples. The sample consisted of peripheral blood mononuclear cells, taken before stem cell transplant. J is TRBJ2-5 and V is TRBV5-4; a possible D gene is TRBD2 (6 bases). Here the CDR3 DNA reads TGTGCCAGCAGCTTGGCGGGAGTGCAGGAGACCCAGTACTTC. It translates to CASSLAGVQETQYF.